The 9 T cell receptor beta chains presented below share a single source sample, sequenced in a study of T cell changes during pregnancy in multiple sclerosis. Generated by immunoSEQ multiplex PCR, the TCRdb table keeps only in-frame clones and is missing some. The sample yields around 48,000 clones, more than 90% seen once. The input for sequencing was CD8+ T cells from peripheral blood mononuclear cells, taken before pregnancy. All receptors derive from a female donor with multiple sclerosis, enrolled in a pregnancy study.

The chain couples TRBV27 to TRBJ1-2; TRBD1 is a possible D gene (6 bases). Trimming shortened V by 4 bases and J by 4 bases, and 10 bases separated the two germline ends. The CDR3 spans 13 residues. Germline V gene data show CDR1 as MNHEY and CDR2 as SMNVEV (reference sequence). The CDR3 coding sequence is TGTGCCAGCAGTTCCGGACAGTTCTATGGCTACACCTTC. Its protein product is CASSSGQFYGYTF.

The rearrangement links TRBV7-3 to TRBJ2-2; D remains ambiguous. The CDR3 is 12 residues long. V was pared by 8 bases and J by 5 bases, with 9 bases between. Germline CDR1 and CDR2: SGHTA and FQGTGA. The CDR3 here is CASSPETGELFF. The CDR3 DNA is TGTGCCAGCTCTCCGGAGACCGGGGAGCTGTTTTTT.

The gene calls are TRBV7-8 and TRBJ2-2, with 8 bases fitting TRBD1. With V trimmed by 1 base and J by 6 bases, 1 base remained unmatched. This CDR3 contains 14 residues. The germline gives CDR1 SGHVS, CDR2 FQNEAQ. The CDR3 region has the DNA TGTGCCAGCAGCTTAGACAGGGGGGCCGGGGAGCTGTTTTTT. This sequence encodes CASSLDRGAGELFF.

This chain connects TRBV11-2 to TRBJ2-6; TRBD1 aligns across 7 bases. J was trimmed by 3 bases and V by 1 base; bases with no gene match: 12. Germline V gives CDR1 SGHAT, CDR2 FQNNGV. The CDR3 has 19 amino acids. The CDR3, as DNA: TGTGCCAGCAGCTTAGGGTACCGTACCACAGGGGTTGGGGCCAACGTCCTGACTTTC. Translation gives CASSLGYRTTGVGANVLTF.

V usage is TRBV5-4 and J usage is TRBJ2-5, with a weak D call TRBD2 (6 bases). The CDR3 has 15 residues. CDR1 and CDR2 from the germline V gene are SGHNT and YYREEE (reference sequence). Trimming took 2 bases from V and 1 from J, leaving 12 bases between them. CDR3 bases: TGTGCCAGCAGCTTCGGGGGAGGACTCCAAGAGACCCAGTACTTC. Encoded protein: CASSFGGGLQETQYF.

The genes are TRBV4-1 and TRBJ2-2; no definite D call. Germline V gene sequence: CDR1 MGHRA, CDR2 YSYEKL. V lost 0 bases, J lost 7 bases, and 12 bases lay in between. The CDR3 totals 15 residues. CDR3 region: CASSQDLGGLGELFF. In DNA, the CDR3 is TGCGCCAGCAGCCAAGATCTCGGCGGCCTCGGGGAGCTGTTTTTT.

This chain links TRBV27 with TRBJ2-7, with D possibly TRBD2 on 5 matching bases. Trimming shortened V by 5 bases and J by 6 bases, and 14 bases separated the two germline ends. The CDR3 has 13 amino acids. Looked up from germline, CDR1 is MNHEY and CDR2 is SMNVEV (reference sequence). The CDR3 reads CASSLYEAGEQYF. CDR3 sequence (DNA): TGTGCCAGCAGTCTATACGAGGCGGGCGAGCAGTACTTC.

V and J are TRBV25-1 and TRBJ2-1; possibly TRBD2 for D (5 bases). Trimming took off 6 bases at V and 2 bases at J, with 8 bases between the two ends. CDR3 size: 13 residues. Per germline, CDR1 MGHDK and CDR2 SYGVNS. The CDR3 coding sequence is TGTGCCAGCAGGACGGGAACCTACAATGAGCAGTTCTTC. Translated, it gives CASRTGTYNEQFF.

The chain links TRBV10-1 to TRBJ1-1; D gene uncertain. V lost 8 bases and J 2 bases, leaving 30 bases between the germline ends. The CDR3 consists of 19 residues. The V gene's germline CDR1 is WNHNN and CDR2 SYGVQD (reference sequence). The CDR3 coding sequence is TGCGCCAGCTACGTACCTGGCCGCGGGATCACGATACCAAACACTGAAGCTTTCTTT. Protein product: CASYVPGRGITIPNTEAFF.